This T cell receptor beta chain came from a study of blood T cell repertoires in COVID-19. Assay used: immunoSEQ multiplex PCR; TCRdb lists only in-frame clones, some missing. This sample has about 150,000 clones; about 79% occur once, and the top ten carry less than 30%. Germline V gene sequence: CDR1 SGHRS, CDR2 YFSETQ. The V end lost 0 bases, the J end lost 8 bases, and 11 bases lay between the germline ends. CDR3 length equals 14 residues. The sequence was obtained from a woman aged 55 to 70 with acute or convalescent COVID-19. The J gene is TRBJ1-4, the V gene TRBV5-1; weak D call: TRBD1 (6 bases). Sequencing was done on a sample of peripheral blood. This CDR3 reads CASSLAGGGEKLFF. DNA of the CDR3: TGCGCCAGCAGCTTGGCGGGAGGGGGAGAAAAACTGTTTTTT.